This section outlines one TCR beta chain sequence together with its context. Its antigen is currently unknown. The table came from immunoSEQ multiplex PCR; TCRdb's copy has only in-frame clones and leaves some out. The sample lists around 25,000 clones, roughly 90% occurring once. The sample is drawn from a study of T cells in localized non-small cell lung cancer. The ends were cut back, 4 bases at V and 0 bases at J, with 6 bases in the middle. CDR1 and CDR2 from the germline V gene are SNHLY and FYNNEI. The CDR3 is 13 residues long. Study results and caveats: Uninvolved adjacent lung had higher T cell clonality than tumor and all other tissues. Adjacent lung exhibited a median of about 50 among the 100 most abundant tumor clones. An association was observed between higher blood T cell density and longer overall survival.

This sequence originates from a female donor over 55 with stage I lung adenocarcinoma. The rearrangement joins TRBV2 to TRBJ1-2, with D uncertain. Sequences were derived from peripheral blood, sampled before any cancer treatment. The CDR3 DNA sequence: TGTGCCAGCAGTGTCGGAGCTAACTATGGCTACACCTTC. Translating gives CASSVGANYGYTF.